This passage covers 16 T cell receptor beta chains from one sample sequenced in a study of cytomegalovirus exposure and HLA in healthy donors. Primers included in the PCR were 60 Vbeta and 13 Jbeta primers. Some clones are missing from TCRdb's copy, which holds only in-frame ones; the method was immunoSEQ multiplex PCR. Here the sample spans some 130,000 clones, about four fifths being singletons. Source material: PBMCs. These receptors were obtained from a young man in good health.

The chain recombines TRBV28 with TRBJ1-5; TRBD1 agrees at 7 bases. The J segment lost 4 bases and the V segment lost 5 bases, leaving 14 bases of the junction unmatched. The CDR3 has 17 amino acids. Germline loops: CDR1 MDHEN, CDR2 SYDVKM. The CDR3 protein is CASSQYPLQGDNQPQHF. CDR3 sequence (DNA): TGTGCCAGCAGTCAGTACCCCCTCCAGGGGGATAATCAGCCCCAGCATTTT.

The chain has TRBV5-1 and TRBJ2-7; 10 bases line up with TRBD2. The trim removed 4 bases at V and 4 bases at J, leaving 8 bases unmatched. This CDR3 is built from 15 residues. Germline V gene data show CDR1 as SGHRS and CDR2 as YFSETQ. The CDR3, as DNA: TGCGCCAGCAGCGTAGCTAGCGGGAGCCAGTACGAGCAGTACTTC. Translating it yields CASSVASGSQYEQYF.

This rearrangement joins TRBV5-1 to TRBJ2-2; D gene uncertain. CDR1 is SGHRS and CDR2 is YFSETQ in the germline V gene. V was clipped by 7 bases and J by 8 bases, with 18 bases between them. There are 14 residues in the CDR3. As DNA, the CDR3 is TGCGCCAGCCAGGCGTCCCCACGGCGTGGGGAGCTGTTTTTT. It codes for CASQASPRRGELFF.

The chain has TRBV4-3 and TRBJ2-3; 10 bases align to TRBD1. The CDR3 totals 16 residues. Trimming removed 1 base from V and 5 bases from J; junction bases left unmatched: 6. CDR1 is LGHNA and CDR2 is YSLEER in the germline V gene. CDR3 in DNA: TGCGCCAGCAGCCAAGGTGTGGGACAGGGGAAAGATACGCAGTATTTT. Translated, it gives CASSQGVGQGKDTQYF.

The chain uses TRBV6-6 and TRBJ2-7, with D maybe TRBD2 (5 bases). Trimming removed 7 bases at V and 3 bases at J, with 10 bases between. From germline, CDR1 is MNHNY and CDR2 SVGAGI (reference sequence). The CDR3 sequence is 12 residues long. CDR3 in DNA: TGTGCCAGCACCTCGGGGTTCTACGAGCAGTACTTC. It specifies CASTSGFYEQYF.

The CDR3 DNA reads TGCGCCAGCAGCCGACCGGGACTAGCGGGAGGGGAGCAGTTCTTC. Translation gives CASSRPGLAGGEQFF. V and J are TRBV4-3 and TRBJ2-1; 16 bases match TRBD2. This CDR3 region has 15 residues. The junction had 4 bases not matched to a gene; V was cut back by 4 bases and J by 10 bases. Germline V lookup: CDR1 LGHNA, CDR2 YSLEER.

The sample holds one count of this clone. The chain carries TRBV27 and TRBJ2-4, with 13 positions matching TRBD2. CDR1 MNHEY and CDR2 SMNVEV come from the germline V gene (reference sequence). V was clipped by 5 bases and J by 3 bases; unmatched bases: 13. The CDR3 extends over 19 amino acids. The DNA of the CDR3 is TGTGCCAGCAGTCCGGGACTAGCGGGAACCCCCCGAGGCAAAAACATTCAGTACTTC. Translating gives CASSPGLAGTPRGKNIQYF.

This rearrangement joins TRBV7-8 to TRBJ2-5; D is possibly TRBD2 (6 bases). The DNA end lines up better with TRBJ2-7; the J call may be wrong. The CDR3 has 16 amino acids. Germline CDR1 is SGHVS and CDR2 is FQNEAQ. CDR3 region: CASSLGDAGWGNEQYF. CDR3 in DNA: TGTGCCAGCAGCTTAGGTGACGCGGGATGGGGCAACGAGCAGTACTTC.

The chain recombines TRBV9 with TRBJ2-7; 10 bases line up with TRBD2. In germline, CDR1 is SGDLS, CDR2 YYNGEE. CDR3 size: 16 residues. Trimming at V came to 0 bases and at J to 5 bases, leaving 8 bases not matched to a gene. The CDR3 is CASSVAPSGGDHEQYF. The CDR3 DNA sequence: TGTGCCAGCAGCGTAGCCCCTAGCGGGGGAGACCACGAGCAGTACTTC.

This clone appeared a few times. The chain combines TRBV7-9 with TRBJ2-1; 8 bases are shared with TRBD2. Germline CDR1 and CDR2: SEHNR and FQNEAQ (reference sequence). After removal of 5 bases from V and 5 bases from J, the junction contained 14 bases not matched to a gene. The length of the CDR3 is 17 residues. The CDR3: CASSLLGGGRSNNEQFF. CDR3 sequence (DNA): TGTGCCAGCAGCCTCCTAGGAGGCGGGAGGAGCAACAATGAGCAGTTCTTC.

This clone was seen only once. This chain links TRBV27 with TRBJ2-7; a weak D match, TRBD2 (6 bases). The V end was cut by 6 bases, the J end by 3 bases, with 9 bases between. The CDR3 has 12 residues. The germline V gene encodes CDR1 MNHEY and CDR2 SMNVEV (reference sequence). CDR3 residues: CASSRDFYEQYF. The CDR3 DNA sequence: TGTGCCAGCAGCCGGGACTTCTACGAGCAGTACTTC.

The chain couples TRBV6-4 to TRBJ2-1; 9 positions match TRBD2. Germline V CDR1 and CDR2: MRHNA, SNTAGT. After removal of 2 bases from V and 2 bases from J, the junction contained 1 base not matched to a gene. The CDR3 extends over 15 amino acids. Here the CDR3 reads CASSDLAGPYNEQFF. In DNA form, the CDR3 reads TGTGCCAGCAGTGACCTAGCGGGGCCCTACAATGAGCAGTTCTTC.

The chain carries TRBV28 and TRBJ1-1; tentatively, D is TRBD1 (6 bases). The germline CDR1 and CDR2 sequences are MDHEN and SYDVKM. The CDR3 is 15 residues long. V was trimmed by 5 bases and J by 4 bases, leaving 17 bases between them. CDR3 protein: CASSPPGTSPTEAFF. CDR3 nucleotide sequence: TGTGCCAGCAGTCCTCCCGGGACATCGCCCACTGAAGCTTTCTTT.

The chain couples TRBV28 to TRBJ2-2, with 10 bases that match TRBD2. Germline V gives CDR1 MDHEN, CDR2 SYDVKM. V lost 7 bases, J lost 5 bases, and 1 base stayed unmatched. The CDR3 is 13 residues long. The CDR3 loop is CASKLAGTGELFF. For the CDR3, the DNA is TGTGCCAGCAAACTAGCGGGAACCGGGGAGCTGTTTTTT.

This chain links TRBV2 with TRBJ1-1; a weak D match, TRBD1 (6 bases). CDR3 length: 14 residues. CDR1 and CDR2 from the germline V gene are SNHLY and FYNNEI. Deletions cut 6 bases from V and 4 bases from J, with 15 bases between. DNA of the CDR3: TGTGCCAGCAGCAAGACAGGAGGCGGCACTGAAGCTTTCTTT. This gives the protein CASSKTGGGTEAFF.

The chain employs TRBV28 and TRBJ2-1, with 8 positions matching TRBD1. The ends lost 5 bases at V and 8 bases at J; junction bases unmatched: 8. Germline-derived CDR1 and CDR2 are MDHEN and SYDVKM. The CDR3 has 14 residues. The CDR3 loop is CASSQDREVDEQFF. The CDR3 DNA sequence: TGTGCCAGCAGTCAGGACAGGGAAGTGGATGAGCAGTTCTTC.